What follows are 21 T cell receptor beta chains derived from one specimen sequenced in a study of T cells in Graves' hyperthyroidism and ophthalmopathy. TCR beta CDR3 region amplification was performed from RNA transcripts. The HTBI primer set drove a first-round RT-PCR of the TCR CDR3. TCRdb processed the multiplex PCR reads anew with MiXCR; each CDR3 protein has one entry. The table lists hundreds of thousands of distinct CDR3 sequences, roughly a sixth of them singletons. Sequencing was carried out using blood. Receptor source: a woman under 30 with Graves' hyperthyroidism.

Ten or more counts support this clonotype. This rearrangement joins TRBV12-3 or TRBV12-4 to TRBJ2-5, with a weak D call TRBD2 (6 bases). V gave up 3 bases and J gave up 1 base, with 15 bases separating them. The CDR3 is 16 residues long. CDR3 amino acids: CASSFYTGSGQETQYF. The CDR3 DNA reads as TGTGCCAGCAGTTTTTATACAGGTAGCGGCCAAGAGACCCAGTACTTC.

The J gene is TRBJ1-6, the V gene TRBV7-8; TRBD1 is a possible D gene (5 bases). The CDR3 length is 15 residues. V was trimmed by 8 bases and J by 7 bases, leaving 18 bases between them. CDR1 is SGHVS, CDR2 FQNEAQ, per germline. The DNA of the CDR3 is TGTGCCAGCTGCCCCAGGGACTTTACAAATTCACCCCTCCACTTT. The encoded protein is CASCPRDFTNSPLHF.

The DNA of the CDR3 is TGCGCCAGCAGTGACCCCCGGGGGGGCCGGGAGACCCAGTACTTC. Residues: CASSDPRGGRETQYF. The rearrangement links TRBV10-1 to TRBJ2-5; 8 positions match TRBD2. The germline V gene has CDR1 WNHNN and CDR2 SYGVQD (reference sequence). The junction had 8 bases not matched to a gene; V was cut back by 3 bases and J by 5 bases. This CDR3 has 15 amino acids.

This sequence joins TRBV9 and TRBJ1-6, with D possibly TRBD1 on 5 matching bases. The CDR3 is made up of 14 amino acids. Germline V lookup: CDR1 SGDLS, CDR2 YYNGEE. Trimming stripped 0 bases from V and 7 bases from J, with 8 bases between. The CDR3 region has the DNA TGTGCCAGCAGCGTAGTGGGGCAAAATTCACCCCTCCACTTT. It specifies CASSVVGQNSPLHF.

In this sample, this clonotype turned up many times. The chain uses TRBV12-3 or TRBV12-4 and TRBJ2-3, with 11 nucleotides matching TRBD2. The V gene end was trimmed by 6 bases and the J gene end by 3 bases; junction bases not matched to a gene: 14. This CDR3 has 18 residues. The CDR3 sequence is CASSYYSGGALVTDTQYF. The DNA of the CDR3 is TGTGCCAGCAGCTATTATAGCGGGGGGGCCCTCGTAACAGATACGCAGTATTTT.

The J gene is TRBJ2-7, the V gene TRBV20-1; 11 bases are a match to TRBD2. Germline V gives CDR1 DFQATT, CDR2 SNEGSKA (reference sequence). This CDR3 is built from 13 residues. The CDR3 loop reads CTLLAGVQHEQYF. CDR3 bases: TGCACCTTACTAGCGGGAGTTCAGCACGAGCAGTACTTC.

This clonotype was observed a single time. This may arise from a read error, as a much more abundant clone is one base away. The J gene is TRBJ2-7, the V gene TRBV5-1; D perhaps matches TRBD1 (6 bases). CDR1 is SGHRS, CDR2 YFSETQ, per germline. The length of the CDR3 is 13 residues. V shed 2 bases and J shed 3 bases, with 9 bases lying between them. CDR3 loop: CASSFHRDYEQYF. Written as DNA, the CDR3 is TGCGCCAGCAGCTTCCACAGGGACTACGAGCAGTACTTC.

This clonotype has a count of ten or more. The rearrangement links TRBV7-3 to TRBJ2-3, with 7 nucleotides matching TRBD2. With V trimmed by 2 bases and J by 10 bases, 9 bases remained unmatched. Per the germline V gene, CDR1 is SGHTA and CDR2 is FQGTGA. CDR3 length equals 14 residues. DNA for the CDR3: TGTGCCAGCAGCTTAGATTCGTCTCGGGAGGCGCAGTATTTT. Protein: CASSLDSSREAQYF.

The table lists this clonotype with a few counts. V and J are TRBV5-1 and TRBJ2-7; 8 bases fit TRBD2. CDR1 SGHRS and CDR2 YFSETQ come from the germline V gene. V trimming: 7 bases; J trimming: 2 bases; junction bases outside the gene matches: 5. The CDR3 loop spans 13 amino acids. CDR3 in DNA: TGCGCCAGCCGTCGGGGGGGGACCTACGAGCAGTACTTC. It specifies CASRRGGTYEQYF.

Many counts were recorded for this clonotype. The rearrangement uses TRBV29-1 and TRBJ2-7, with 8 bases identical to TRBD1. CDR1 is SQVTM, CDR2 ANQGSEA, per germline. The V segment lost 6 bases and the J segment 3 bases; nucleotides outside the gene matches: 7. The CDR3 sequence is 13 residues long. CDR3 bases: TGCAGCGTCAGGGACAGGAGACTCTACGAGCAGTACTTC. Its protein product is CSVRDRRLYEQYF.

The chain joins TRBV6-1 to TRBJ2-3; 11 nucleotides match TRBD1. V shed 4 bases, J shed 4 bases, and the junction held 4 bases outside the gene matches. This CDR3 is built from 15 residues. Germline V gives CDR1 MNHNS, CDR2 SASEGT. The DNA for the CDR3 is TGTGCCAGCAGTGCGGGACAGGGGGGCGCAGATACGCAGTATTTT. Protein sequence: CASSAGQGGADTQYF.

This clonotype has ten or more counts. The chain joins TRBV7-2 to TRBJ2-1; 7 nucleotides match TRBD2. CDR1 is SGHTA and CDR2 is FQGNSA in the germline V gene. V trimming: 2 bases; J trimming: 4 bases; junction bases outside the gene matches: 8. The CDR3 totals 16 residues. This CDR3 reads CASSLYSSGYYNEQFF. The CDR3, as DNA: TGTGCCAGCAGCTTATATTCTAGCGGATATTACAATGAGCAGTTCTTC.

This clonotype was seen many times. The chain combines TRBV11-3 with TRBJ2-2; tentatively, D is TRBD1 or TRBD2 (5 bases each). Trimming shortened V by 5 bases and J by 1 base, and 11 bases separated the two germline ends. CDR1 SGHNT and CDR2 YENEEA come from the germline V gene. This CDR3 has 15 residues. CDR3 in amino acids: CASSPGTLNTGELFF. CDR3 coding DNA: TGTGCCAGCAGCCCCGGGACCTTGAACACCGGGGAGCTGTTTTTT.

The chain is built from TRBV7-2 and TRBJ2-5, with a tentative D call TRBD1 (6 bases). Germline values: CDR1 SGHTA, CDR2 FQGNSA. The CDR3 extends over 16 amino acids. Trimming left V 2 bases short and J 4 bases short, with 17 bases between. The CDR3 region is CASSLFQGPVPETQYF. As DNA, the CDR3 is TGTGCCAGCAGCTTATTCCAGGGGCCTGTCCCAGAGACCCAGTACTTC.

About this clonotype itself: At one end the junction does not follow the germline gene, possibly because of a read error. The chain combines TRBV6-5 with TRBJ2-1, with 11 bases matching TRBD2. The germline V gene has CDR1 MNHEY and CDR2 SVGAGI. The CDR3 has 16 amino acids. CDR3 loop: CASSDSLLAGVDEQFF. CDR3 DNA sequence: TGTGCCAGCAGTGACTCTCTACTAGCGGGAGTCGATGAGCAGTTCTTC.

Many counts were recorded for this clonotype. V usage is TRBV30 and J usage is TRBJ1-1; D possibly corresponds to TRBD1 (6 bases). Looked up from germline, CDR1 is GTSNPN and CDR2 is SVGIG (reference sequence). Trimming took 4 bases from V and 0 from J, leaving 12 bases between them. The CDR3 extends over 14 amino acids. The CDR3 DNA is TGTGCCTGGACCGGGGGGCCGTTGAACACTGAAGCTTTCTTT. It yields the protein CAWTGGPLNTEAFF. Full variable domain (missing parts from reference TRBV30 and TRBJ1-1): SQTIHQWPATLVQPVGSPLSLECTVEGTSNPNLYWYRQAAGRGLQLLFYSVGIGQISSEVPQNLSASRPQDRQFILSSKKLLLSDSGFYLCAWTGGPLNTEAFFGQGTRLTVV.

This clonotype has a count of ten or more. The chain couples TRBV11-2 to TRBJ1-3; perhaps TRBD1 as D (6 bases). CDR1 SGHAT and CDR2 FQNNGV come from the germline V gene. CDR3 length: 18 amino acids. Trimming left V 2 bases short and J 0 bases short, with 17 bases between. CDR3 DNA sequence: TGTGCCAGCAGCTTATCCGGCGGGGGCACAAACTCTGGAAACACCATATATTTT. Amino acids: CASSLSGGGTNSGNTIYF.

This clonotype occurred a few times. The CDR3 nucleotides read TGTGCCAGCGAGGGGGCGGGGGGGCGAGGAGATACGCAGTATTTT. It is translated as CASEGAGGRGDTQYF. The J gene is TRBJ2-3, the V gene TRBV6-1; 9 nucleotides align to TRBD2. The germline V gene has CDR1 MNHNS and CDR2 SASEGT. V was clipped by 8 bases and J by 5 bases; unmatched bases: 11. The CDR3 has 15 residues.

This clonotype was found many times. This sequence joins TRBV28 and TRBJ2-7, with D perhaps matching TRBD1 or TRBD2 (5 bases each). The CDR3 sequence is 13 residues long. In germline, CDR1 is MDHEN, CDR2 SYDVKM. Trimming took off 9 bases at V and 2 bases at J, with 14 bases between the two ends. This chain's CDR3 is CASGPGLAYEQYF. In DNA, the CDR3 is TGTGCCAGTGGGCCGGGGCTAGCCTACGAGCAGTACTTC. Combining the CDR3 with reference TRBV28 and TRBJ2-7 gives the whole variable domain DVKVTQSSRYLVKRTGEKVFLECVQDMDHENMFWYRQDPGLGLRLIYFSYDVKMKEKGDIPEGYSVSREKKERFSLILESASTNQTSMYLCASGPGLAYEQYFGPGTRLTVT.

In its sample, this clonotype was seen many times. The chain employs TRBV28 and TRBJ2-3; no reliable D call. Per germline, CDR1 MDHEN and CDR2 SYDVKM. The CDR3 contains 14 residues. V was clipped by 0 bases and J by 2 bases, with 6 bases between them. As DNA, the CDR3 is TGTGCCAGCAGTTTATGGGTTGCCACAGATACGCAGTATTTT. Amino acid sequence: CASSLWVATDTQYF.

This clonotype was observed at least ten times. The chain is built from TRBV20-1 and TRBJ2-1; 8 bases line up with TRBD2. This CDR3 has 16 amino acids. Germline CDR1 reads DFQATT; CDR2 reads SNEGSKA (reference sequence). J was trimmed by 2 bases and V by 3 bases; bases with no gene match: 9. In DNA, the CDR3 is TGCAGTGCTAGTGGGGCTAGCGGGTTAACCTACAATGAGCAGTTCTTC. It translates to CSASGASGLTYNEQFF.